This TCR beta chain was sequenced for a study of OX40 agonist ivuxolimab in advanced cancers. Study overall: Earlier treatment with anti-PD-1, anti-PD-L1 or anti-CTLA-4 was permitted, and around 43% had received some.

Germline V gene sequence: CDR1 MDHEN, CDR2 SYDVKM. With 3 bases removed from V and 5 bases from J, the gap between germline ends came to 10 bases. CDR3 length equals 13 residues. Regarding this clone: Its antigen is still unknown.

Notes on the study in general: At 0.1 to 3.0 mg/kg, clonal expansion of CD4+ and CD8+ blood T cells had occurred by week 6.

Patients with a history of autoimmune disease or on systemic immunosuppression were excluded. TCRdb's copy holds only in-frame clones and misses some; the assay was immunoSEQ multiplex PCR. The sample has some 58,000 clones, about 82% seen once. The sequences come from CD4+ or CD8+ T cells sorted from blood, collected in a trial of the OX40 agonist ivuxolimab. The chain is built from TRBV28 and TRBJ2-5; D not resolved. This TCR came from an adult with an advanced solid tumor such as melanoma, head and neck, liver or kidney cancer. The CDR3 is CASSFRARETQYF. In DNA, the CDR3 is TGTGCCAGCAGTTTTAGGGCACGTGAGACCCAGTACTTC.